The clone carrying this T cell receptor beta chain was detected a few times. Its target is not known. MiXCR, run by TCRdb on the multiplex PCR reads, gives a single entry per CDR3 protein. The sample comprises roughly 220,000 distinct CDR3 sequences, under 35% of which are singletons, and 3% to 4.5% rests with the top ten. These data belong to a study of breast tumors, draining lymph nodes, adjacent tissues. V shed 2 bases and J 8 bases; nucleotides not matched to a gene: 5. Per the germline V gene, CDR1 is SGHTS and CDR2 is YDEGEE. This CDR3 is built from 14 residues. General study findings and limits: Tumors had less TCR diversity than lymph nodes, more than nontumor tissue. Luminal-like breast cancer showed significantly greater tumor-nontumor repertoire similarity than basal-like breast cancer did. The lymph node origin of tumor T cells was framed as consistent with a hypothesis, not demonstrated.

The lymph nodes were axillary draining lymph nodes from breast cancer patients. This receptor was obtained from a female donor with breast cancer. Some clones in this sample may be carry-over from other donors' samples. This chain joins TRBV5-8 and TRBJ2-1, with TRBD2 matching 9 bases. The sample taken for sequencing was axillary lymph node tissue. The CDR3 region is CASSLVTSGDEQFF. The CDR3 DNA reads TGTGCCAGCAGCTTAGTGACTAGCGGCGATGAGCAGTTCTTC.